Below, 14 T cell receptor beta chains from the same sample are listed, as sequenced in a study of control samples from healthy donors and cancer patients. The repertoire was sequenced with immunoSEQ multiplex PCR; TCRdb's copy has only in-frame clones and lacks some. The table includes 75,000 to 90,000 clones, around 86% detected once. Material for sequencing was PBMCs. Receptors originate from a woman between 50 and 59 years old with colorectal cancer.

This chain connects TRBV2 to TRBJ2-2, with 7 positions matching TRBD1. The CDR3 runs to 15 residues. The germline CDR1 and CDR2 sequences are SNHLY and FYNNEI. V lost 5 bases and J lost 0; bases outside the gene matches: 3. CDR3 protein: CASSPGTANTGELFF. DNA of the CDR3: TGTGCCAGCAGTCCCGGGACAGCGAACACCGGGGAGCTGTTTTTT.

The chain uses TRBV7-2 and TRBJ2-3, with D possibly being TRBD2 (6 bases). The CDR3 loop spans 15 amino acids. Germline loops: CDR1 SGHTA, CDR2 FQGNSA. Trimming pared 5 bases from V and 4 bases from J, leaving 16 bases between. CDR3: CASSLRTIAADTQYF. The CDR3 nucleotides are TGTGCCAGCAGCCTGCGGACTATAGCGGCAGATACGCAGTATTTT. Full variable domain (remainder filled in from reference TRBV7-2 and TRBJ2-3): GAGVSQSPSNKVTEKGKDVELRCDPISGHTALYWYRQSLGQGLEFLIYFQGNSAPDKSGLPSDRFSAERTGGSVSTLTIQRTQQEDSAVYLCASSLRTIAADTQYFGPGTRLTVL.

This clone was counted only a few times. The CDR3 region has the DNA TGTGCCAGCAGCGTAGATGGCGATGGCTACACCTTC. As protein: CASSVDGDGYTF. The chain has TRBV9 and TRBJ1-2; D gene unclear. With 0 bases removed from V and 6 bases from J, the gap between germline ends came to 6 bases. The CDR3 loop spans 12 amino acids. CDR1 and CDR2 from the germline V gene are SGDLS and YYNGEE. Looking up the rest from reference TRBV9 and TRBJ1-2 gives the full variable domain: DSGVTQTPKHLITATGQRVTLRCSPRSGDLSVYWYQQSLDQGLQFLIQYYNGEERAKGNILERFSAQQFPDLHSELNLSSLELGDSALYFCASSVDGDGYTFGSGTRLTVV.

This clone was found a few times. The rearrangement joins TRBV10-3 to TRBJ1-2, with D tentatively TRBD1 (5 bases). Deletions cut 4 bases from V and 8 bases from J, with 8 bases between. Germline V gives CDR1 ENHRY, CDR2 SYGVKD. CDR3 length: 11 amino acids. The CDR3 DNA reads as TGTGCCATCAGTGGAGAGGGGGGCTACACCTTC. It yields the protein CAISGEGGYTF.

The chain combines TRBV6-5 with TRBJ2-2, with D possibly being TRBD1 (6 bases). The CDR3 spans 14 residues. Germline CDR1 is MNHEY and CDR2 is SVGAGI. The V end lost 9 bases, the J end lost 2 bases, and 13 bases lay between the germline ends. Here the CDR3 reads CASQGQSNTGELFF. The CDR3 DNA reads TGTGCCAGTCAGGGGCAGAGTAACACCGGGGAGCTGTTTTTT.

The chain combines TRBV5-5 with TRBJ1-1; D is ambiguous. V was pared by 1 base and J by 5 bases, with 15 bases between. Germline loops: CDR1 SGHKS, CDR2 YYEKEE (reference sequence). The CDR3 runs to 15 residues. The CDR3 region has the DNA TGTGCCAGCAGCTTGCGGCGGGATCTAATAACTGAAGCTTTCTTT. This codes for CASSLRRDLITEAFF. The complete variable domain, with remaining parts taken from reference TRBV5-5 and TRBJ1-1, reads DAGVTQSPTHLIKTRGQQVTLRCSPISGHKSVSWYQQVLGQGPQFIFQYYEKEERGRGNFPDRFSARQFPNYSSELNVNALLLGDSALYLCASSLRRDLITEAFFGQGTRLTVV.

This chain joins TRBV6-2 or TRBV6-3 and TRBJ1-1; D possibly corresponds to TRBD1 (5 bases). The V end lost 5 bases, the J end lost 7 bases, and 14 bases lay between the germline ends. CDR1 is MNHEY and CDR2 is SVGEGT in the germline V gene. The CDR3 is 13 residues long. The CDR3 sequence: CASSRKTQGEAFF. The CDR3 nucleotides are TGTGCCAGCAGTCGAAAAACTCAGGGTGAAGCTTTCTTT.

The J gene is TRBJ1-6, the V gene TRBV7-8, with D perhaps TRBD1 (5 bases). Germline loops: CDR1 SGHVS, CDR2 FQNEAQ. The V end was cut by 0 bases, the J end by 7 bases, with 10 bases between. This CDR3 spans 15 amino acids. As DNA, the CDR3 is TGTGCCAGCAGCTTAGCCGCATGGGGGAATTCACCCCTCCACTTT. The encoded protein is CASSLAAWGNSPLHF.

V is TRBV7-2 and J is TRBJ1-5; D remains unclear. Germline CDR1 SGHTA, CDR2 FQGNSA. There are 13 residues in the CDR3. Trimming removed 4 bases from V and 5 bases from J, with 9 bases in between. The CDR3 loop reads CASSYASDQPQHF. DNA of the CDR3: TGTGCCAGCAGCTACGCCAGCGATCAGCCCCAGCATTTT.

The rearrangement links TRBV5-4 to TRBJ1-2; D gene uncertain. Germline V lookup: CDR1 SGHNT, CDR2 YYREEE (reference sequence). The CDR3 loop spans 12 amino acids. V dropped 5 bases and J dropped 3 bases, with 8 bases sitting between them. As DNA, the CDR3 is TGTGCCAGCAGTCAACGGGACTATGGCTACACCTTC. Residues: CASSQRDYGYTF.

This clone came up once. CDR3 in DNA: TGCGCCAGCAGTGTTTGGGACGTGAGACACTTCCATGGTTCACCCCTCCACTTT. It translates to CASSVWDVRHFHGSPLHF. The chain recombines TRBV10-1 with TRBJ1-6, with D perhaps matching TRBD1 (5 bases). V dropped 4 bases and J dropped 9 bases, with 25 bases sitting between them. This CDR3 is built from 18 residues. Looked up from germline, CDR1 is WNHNN and CDR2 is SYGVQD (reference sequence).

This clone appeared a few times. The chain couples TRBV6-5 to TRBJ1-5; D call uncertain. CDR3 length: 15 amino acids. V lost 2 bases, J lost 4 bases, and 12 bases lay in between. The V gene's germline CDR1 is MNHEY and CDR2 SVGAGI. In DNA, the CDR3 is TGTGCCAGCAGTTACGACGGCACCGCGAATCAGCCCCAGCATTTT. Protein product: CASSYDGTANQPQHF.

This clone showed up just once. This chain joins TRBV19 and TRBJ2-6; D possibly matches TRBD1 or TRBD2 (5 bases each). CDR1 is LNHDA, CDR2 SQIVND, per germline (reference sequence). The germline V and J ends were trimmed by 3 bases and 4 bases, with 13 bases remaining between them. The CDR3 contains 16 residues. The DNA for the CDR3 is TGTGCCAGTAGTATGCCGGGGCAACAAGGGGCCAACGTCCTGACTTTC. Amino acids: CASSMPGQQGANVLTF. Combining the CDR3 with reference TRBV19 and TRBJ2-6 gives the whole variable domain DGGITQSPKYLFRKEGQNVTLSCEQNLNHDAMYWYRQDPGQGLRLIYYSQIVNDFQKGDIAEGYSVSREKKESFPLTVTSAQKNPTAFYLCASSMPGQQGANVLTFGAGSRLTVL.

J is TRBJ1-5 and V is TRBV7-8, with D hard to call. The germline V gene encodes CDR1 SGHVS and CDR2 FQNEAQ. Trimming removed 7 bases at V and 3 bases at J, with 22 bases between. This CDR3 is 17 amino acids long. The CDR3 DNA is TGTGCCAGCAAACCATACTCGGGATCTATGGACAATCAGCCCCAGCATTTT. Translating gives CASKPYSGSMDNQPQHF.